Each of the 9 T cell receptor beta chains below was sequenced from the same sample in a study of T cell responses to AZD1222 COVID-19 vaccine. The repertoire was sequenced with immunoSEQ multiplex PCR; TCRdb's copy has only in-frame clones and lacks some. The sample carries 130,000 to 150,000 clones, about 87% recorded once. Sequencing used peripheral blood, obtained on day 0 of AZD1222 vaccination. These receptors were collected from an adult in good health.

The J gene is TRBJ2-3, the V gene TRBV6-4, with 10 bases identical to TRBD1. Germline V gives CDR1 MRHNA, CDR2 SNTAGT. The CDR3 is 14 residues long. J lost 3 bases, V lost 10 bases, and 7 bases had no gene match. The CDR3 region has the DNA TGTGCCACTCAGGGGACAGGGGAGACAGATACGCAGTATTTT. Its protein product is CATQGTGETDTQYF.

This clone occurred a few times. The chain joins TRBV5-4 to TRBJ2-7; D is possibly TRBD1 or TRBD2 (5 bases each). The germline V and J ends were trimmed by 3 bases and 0 bases, with 16 bases remaining between them. The CDR3 loop spans 16 amino acids. Germline assignment: CDR1 SGHNT and CDR2 YYREEE (reference sequence). The CDR3 loop is CASSSNTGTDSYEQYF. DNA for the CDR3: TGTGCCAGCAGCTCCAACACCGGGACGGACTCCTACGAGCAGTACTTC.

V is TRBV27 and J is TRBJ2-1, with D perhaps assigned TRBD1 or TRBD2 (6 bases each). The CDR3 runs to 16 residues. V lost 2 bases and J lost 6, with 17 bases in between. In germline, CDR1 is MNHEY, CDR2 SMNVEV (reference sequence). DNA of the CDR3: TGTGCCAGCAGTTTAGGGGGCGGGGTTAGGTCCAATGAGCAGTTCTTC. This gives the protein CASSLGGGVRSNEQFF.

The genes are TRBV5-1 and TRBJ1-6; 8 nucleotides agree with TRBD1. This CDR3 is 16 amino acids long. From germline, CDR1 is SGHRS and CDR2 YFSETQ. J gave up 5 bases and V 1 base, and 5 bases lay outside the gene matches. CDR3 DNA sequence: TGCGCCAGCAGCTTGAAAACAGGGGGGCATAATTCACCCCTCCACTTT. Amino acids: CASSLKTGGHNSPLHF.

This clone was counted a few times. The chain employs TRBV4-3 and TRBJ2-5, with TRBD1 matching 9 bases. CDR1 and CDR2 from the germline V gene are LGHNA and YSLEER. The CDR3 extends over 17 amino acids. Trimming at V came to 5 bases and at J to 4 bases, leaving 14 bases not matched to a gene. CDR3 DNA sequence: TGCGCCAGCAGCGAGGGACAGGGCTTGCGCGTTCGAGAGACCCAGTACTTC. Amino acid sequence: CASSEGQGLRVRETQYF.

This clone was seen once. The chain employs TRBV7-3 and TRBJ1-1; D is ambiguous. The V end lost 0 bases, the J end lost 2 bases, and 13 bases lay between the germline ends. The CDR3 loop spans 16 amino acids. Germline V gene lookup returns CDR1 SGHTA and CDR2 FQGTGA. The DNA for the CDR3 is TGTGCCAGCAGCTTAACTGGGCCCCAAGGCAACACTGAAGCTTTCTTT. Translating gives CASSLTGPQGNTEAFF.

This sequence joins TRBV5-1 and TRBJ1-1; TRBD1 might be the D (5 bases). The germline gives CDR1 SGHRS, CDR2 YFSETQ. The CDR3 length is 15 residues. Trimming cost V 4 bases and J 1 base, with 14 bases left between them. In DNA, the CDR3 is TGCGCCAGCAGCCCCCGGGGACTGGGGAACACTGAAGCTTTCTTT. Its protein product is CASSPRGLGNTEAFF.

The J gene is TRBJ1-5, the V gene TRBV15, with unresolved D. The V and J ends lost 5 bases and 2 bases respectively, with 10 bases between them. The CDR3 sequence is 14 residues long. Germline V gives CDR1 LNHNV, CDR2 YYDKDF (reference sequence). CDR3 bases: TGTGCCACCAGCGGCCACTCGGGCAATCAGCCCCAGCATTTT. Amino acid sequence: CATSGHSGNQPQHF.

The chain is built from TRBV7-2 and TRBJ1-2; D ambiguous. With 2 bases removed from V and 7 bases from J, the gap between germline ends came to 17 bases. Germline lookup yields CDR1 SGHTA and CDR2 FQGNSA. This CDR3 spans 15 amino acids. CDR3 coding DNA: TGTGCCAGCAGCTTACTTATTGACCGAAAGGGTGGCTACACCTTC. Its translation is CASSLLIDRKGGYTF.